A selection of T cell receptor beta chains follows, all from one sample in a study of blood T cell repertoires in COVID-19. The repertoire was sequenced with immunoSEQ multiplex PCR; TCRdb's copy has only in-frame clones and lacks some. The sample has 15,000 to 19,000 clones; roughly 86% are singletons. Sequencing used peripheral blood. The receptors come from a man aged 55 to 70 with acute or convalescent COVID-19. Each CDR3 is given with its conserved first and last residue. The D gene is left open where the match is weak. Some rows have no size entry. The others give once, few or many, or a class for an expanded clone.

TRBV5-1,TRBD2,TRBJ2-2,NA,TGCGCCAGCCAAACTAGCGGGAATGACGGGGAGCTGTTTTTT,CASQTSGNDGELFF
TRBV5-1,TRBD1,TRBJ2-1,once,TGCGCCAGCAGCTCGGGACAGGGGGCTTACAATGAGCAGTTCTTC,CASSSGQGAYNEQFF
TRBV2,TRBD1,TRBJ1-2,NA,TGTGCCAGCAGTGAGCAGTCAGGGGGCGCCGGCAACTATGGCTACACCTTC,CASSEQSGGAGNYGYTF
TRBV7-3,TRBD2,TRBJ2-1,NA,TGTGCCAGCAGCTCGCCGGACGGTACTAGCGGGTTATCCTACAATGAGCAGTTCTTC,CASSSPDGTSGLSYNEQFF
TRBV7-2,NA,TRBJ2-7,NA,TGTGCCAGCAGCTTAGGTGGAGGCCAAAACTCCTACGAGCAGTACTTC,CASSLGGGQNSYEQYF
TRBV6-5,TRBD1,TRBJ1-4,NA,TGTGCCAGCAGTTACTCAGACAGGGGGGCTAATGAAAAACTGTTTTTT,CASSYSDRGANEKLFF
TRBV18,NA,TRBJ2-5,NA,TGTGCCAGCTCACCCCTGGACAGGCGGGGAGAGACCCAGTACTTC,CASSPLDRRGETQYF
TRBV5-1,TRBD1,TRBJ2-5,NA,TGCGCCAGCAGTTCCCCCCGGGACAGGGATTACATGGAGACCCAGTACTTC,CASSSPRDRDYMETQYF
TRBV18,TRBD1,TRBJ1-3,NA,TGTGCCAGCTCACCATCGAGACAGGGGTCTGGAAACACCATATATTTT,CASSPSRQGSGNTIYF
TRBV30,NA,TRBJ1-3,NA,TGTGCCTGGAGTGTACGGGGGGCCTGGGGAAACACCATATATTTT,CAWSVRGAWGNTIYF
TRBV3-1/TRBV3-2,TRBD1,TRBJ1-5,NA,TGTGCCAGCAGCCCATTGACAGGGGATCAGCCCCAGCATTTT,CASSPLTGDQPQHF
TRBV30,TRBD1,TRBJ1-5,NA,TGTGCCTGGAGTTTTCGGACAGGGGATCAGCCCCAGCATTTT,CAWSFRTGDQPQHF
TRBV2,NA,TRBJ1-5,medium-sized,TGTGCCAGCAGTGAAGGACAGGCGGCAGGTCAGCCCCAGCATTTT,CASSEGQAAGQPQHF
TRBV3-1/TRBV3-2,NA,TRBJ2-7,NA,TGTGCCAGCAGCCAAGGGGCGTACTTGGCGGGCGAGCAGTACTTC,CASSQGAYLAGEQYF
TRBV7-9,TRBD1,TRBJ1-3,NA,TGTGCCAGCAGCTTACCCCCTACAGGACAGGCAGGAAACACCATATATTTT,CASSLPPTGQAGNTIYF
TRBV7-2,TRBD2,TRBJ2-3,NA,TGTGCCAGCAGCTCCGGACTAGCGGAGACAGATACGCAGTATTTT,CASSSGLAETDTQYF
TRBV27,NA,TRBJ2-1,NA,TGTGCCAGCAGTTTTAGGGTTAGCGCTGGGTACAATGAGCAGTTCTTC,CASSFRVSAGYNEQFF
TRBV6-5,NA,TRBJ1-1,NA,TGTGCCAGCAGTTACCGGGGGGTCACTGAAGCTTTCTTT,CASSYRGVTEAFF
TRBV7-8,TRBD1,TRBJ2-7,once,TGTGCCAGCAGCTTACTGGGACAGAGCTACGAGCAGTACTTC,CASSLLGQSYEQYF
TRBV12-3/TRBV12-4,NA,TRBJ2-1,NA,TGTGCCAGCAGCTTGAATGAGCAGTTCTTC,CASSLNEQFF
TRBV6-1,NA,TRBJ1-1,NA,TGTGCCAGCAGTGAAAGGGGTACCCCTGAAGCTTTCTTT,CASSERGTPEAFF
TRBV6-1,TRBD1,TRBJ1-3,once,TGTGCCAGCAGTGAAATCCGGACAGGGGGAAACACCATATATTTT,CASSEIRTGGNTIYF
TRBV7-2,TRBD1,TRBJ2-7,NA,TGTGCCAGCAGCCCGGGACAGAGCTCCTACGAGCAGTACTTC,CASSPGQSSYEQYF
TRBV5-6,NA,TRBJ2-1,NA,TGTGCCAGCAGCAAGTCTCCGACAAATGAGCAGTTCTTC,CASSKSPTNEQFF
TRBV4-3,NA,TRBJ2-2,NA,TGCGCCAGCAGCCAAGAGTACGGGGGATTTGGGAACACCGGGGAGCTGTTTTTT,CASSQEYGGFGNTGELFF
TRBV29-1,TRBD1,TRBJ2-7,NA,TGCAGCGCTGGGGACAGTGGGGTCTACGAGCAGTACTTC,CSAGDSGVYEQYF
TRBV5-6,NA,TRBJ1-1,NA,TGTGCCAGCAGCTATCGACGGAGGGTGAACACTGAAGCTTTCTTT,CASSYRRRVNTEAFF
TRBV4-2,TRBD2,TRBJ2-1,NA,TGTGCCAGCAGCCGCGGATCGGGCGGGAGCTCCTACAATGAGCAGTTCTTC,CASSRGSGGSSYNEQFF
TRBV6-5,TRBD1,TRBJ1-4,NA,TGTGCCAGCAGTTCCCGGGACAGTACTAATGAAAAACTGTTTTTT,CASSSRDSTNEKLFF
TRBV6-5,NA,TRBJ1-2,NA,TGTGCCAGCAGTCCCTCTCCCGGGTACTATGGCTACACCTTC,CASSPSPGYYGYTF
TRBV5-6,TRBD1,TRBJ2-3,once,TGTGCCAGCAGCTTGGAGACAGGGGGCGCGACAGATACGCAGTATTTT,CASSLETGGATDTQYF
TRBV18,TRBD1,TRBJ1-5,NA,TGTGCCAGCTCAAGGGACAGGGGAAATCAGCCCCAGCATTTT,CASSRDRGNQPQHF
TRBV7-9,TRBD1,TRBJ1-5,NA,TGTGCCAGCAGCTTAGTACTAGGGACAGGGAGCAGCAATCAGCCCCAGCATTTT,CASSLVLGTGSSNQPQHF
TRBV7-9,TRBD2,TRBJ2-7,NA,TGTGCCAGCAGCCCATCGGGACTAGCGGGTTCCTACGAGCAGTACTTC,CASSPSGLAGSYEQYF
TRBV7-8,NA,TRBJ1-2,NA,TGTGCCAGCAGCTTAGTCGGAGGGTTCTACGGCTACACCTTC,CASSLVGGFYGYTF
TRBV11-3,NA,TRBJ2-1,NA,TGTGCCAGCAGCTTAGAGGGGGGCTACAATGAGCAGTTCTTC,CASSLEGGYNEQFF
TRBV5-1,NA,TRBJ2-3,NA,TGCGCCAGCAGCTGGAGGGCCGCGGGAAGTACCGATACGCAGTATTTT,CASSWRAAGSTDTQYF
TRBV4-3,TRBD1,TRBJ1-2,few,TGCGCCAGCGGGACAGACATATTTGCAGGCTACACCTTC,CASGTDIFAGYTF
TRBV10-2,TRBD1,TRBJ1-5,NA,TGCGCCAGCAGTGAGTCAACCCCCGGGACAGCTATCTATCAGCCCCAGCATTTT,CASSESTPGTAIYQPQHF
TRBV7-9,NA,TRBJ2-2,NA,TGTGCCAGCAGCTTTTTTGGGGGCGCCACCGGGGAGCTGTTTTTT,CASSFFGGATGELFF
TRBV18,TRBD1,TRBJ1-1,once,TGTGCCAGCTCACTCCGGGACAGGGTGGTCTCGAACACTGAAGCTTTCTTT,CASSLRDRVVSNTEAFF
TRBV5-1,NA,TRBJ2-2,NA,TGCGCCAGCAGCCCCGGAGGGGGGGCGAGCACCGGGGAGCTGTTTTTT,CASSPGGGASTGELFF
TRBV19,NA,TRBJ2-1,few,TGTGCCAGTAACCAGGGGTTGGGTGAGCAGTTCTTC,CASNQGLGEQFF
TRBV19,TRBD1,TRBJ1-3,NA,TGTGCCAGTACCGGGACAGGGACAGGAAACACCATATATTTT,CASTGTGTGNTIYF
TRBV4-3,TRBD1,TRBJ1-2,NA,TGCGCCAGCAGCCACTTATTCCGACAGGGTGGTACGGGCTACACCTTC,CASSHLFRQGGTGYTF
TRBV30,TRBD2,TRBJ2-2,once,TGTGCCTGGATCCGCACTAGCGGGATTGGCACCGGGGAGCTGTTTTTT,CAWIRTSGIGTGELFF
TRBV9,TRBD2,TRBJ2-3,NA,TGTGCCAGCAGCCGCCGACCTCGACTAGCGGGGATATACACAGATACGCAGTATTTT,CASSRRPRLAGIYTDTQYF
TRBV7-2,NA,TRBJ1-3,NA,TGTGCCAGCAGCTTAGCGCCGGGGTTTTCTGGAAACACCATATATTTT,CASSLAPGFSGNTIYF
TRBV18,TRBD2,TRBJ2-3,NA,TGTGCCAGCTCACCGACAATCGAGCGGGGGAGCCATACAGATACGCAGTATTTT,CASSPTIERGSHTDTQYF
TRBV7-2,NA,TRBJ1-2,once,TGTGCCAGCAGCTCCACGCGAGGACAACAGAGGGGCTACACCTTC,CASSSTRGQQRGYTF
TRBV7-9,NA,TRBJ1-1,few,TGTGCCAGCAGCTCCGCGGGGATGAACACTGAAGCTTTCTTT,CASSSAGMNTEAFF
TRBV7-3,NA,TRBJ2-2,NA,TGTGCCAGCACCCCTGACAGGATCGACACCGGGGAGCTGTTTTTT,CASTPDRIDTGELFF
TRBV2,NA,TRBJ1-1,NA,TGTGCCAGCAGCCCTCTCGCCGGGGAGACTGAAGCTTTCTTT,CASSPLAGETEAFF